The 21 T cell receptor beta chains presented below share a single source sample, sequenced in a study of OX40 agonist ivuxolimab in advanced cancers. Some clones are missing from TCRdb's copy, which holds only in-frame ones; the method was immunoSEQ multiplex PCR. This sample has 98,000 or so clones; roughly 91% occur once, and the top ten carry 2.6%. Sequencing used CD4+ or CD8+ T cells sorted from blood, obtained in a trial of the OX40 agonist ivuxolimab. The receptors come from an adult with an advanced solid tumor such as melanoma, head and neck, liver or kidney cancer.

The CDR3 loop is CASSRRDRYTGELFF. As DNA, the CDR3 is TGTGCCAGCAGTCGCCGGGACAGGTACACCGGGGAGCTGTTTTTT. The chain has TRBV27 and TRBJ2-2; 8 bases match TRBD1. This CDR3 comprises 15 residues. Per germline, CDR1 MNHEY and CDR2 SMNVEV (reference sequence). J lost 3 bases, V lost 5 bases, and 5 bases had no gene match.

This chain links TRBV5-1 with TRBJ1-5; D is perhaps TRBD1 (5 bases). The germline V and J ends were trimmed by 0 bases and 6 bases, with 10 bases remaining between them. The length of the CDR3 is 14 residues. Germline CDR1 reads SGHRS; CDR2 reads YFSETQ. The CDR3 DNA reads TGCGCCAGCAGCTTGGTGACCGGGGGTCAGCCCCAGCATTTT. The encoded protein is CASSLVTGGQPQHF.

The rearrangement links TRBV6-6 to TRBJ2-6; D unclear. Trimming shortened V by 5 bases and J by 2 bases, and 10 bases separated the two germline ends. Germline V lookup: CDR1 MNHNY, CDR2 SVGAGI (reference sequence). The CDR3 loop spans 15 amino acids. The CDR3 spells CASSASVTGANVLTF. The CDR3 nucleotides read TGTGCCAGCAGTGCGTCGGTTACTGGGGCCAACGTCCTGACTTTC.

This rearrangement joins TRBV19 to TRBJ1-5; D is unresolved. Trimming shortened V by 6 bases and J by 0 bases, and 12 bases separated the two germline ends. Per the germline V gene, CDR1 is LNHDA and CDR2 is SQIVND (reference sequence). This CDR3 comprises 15 residues. CDR3 protein: CASSPTQFSNQPQHF. DNA for the CDR3: TGTGCCAGTAGCCCCACCCAGTTTAGCAATCAGCCCCAGCATTTT. Variable domain in full (rest from reference TRBV19 and TRBJ1-5): DGGITQSPKYLFRKEGQNVTLSCEQNLNHDAMYWYRQDPGQGLRLIYYSQIVNDFQKGDIAEGYSVSREKKESFPLTVTSAQKNPTAFYLCASSPTQFSNQPQHFGDGTRLSIL.

The chain joins TRBV6-5 to TRBJ2-1, with unresolved D. The CDR3 is 14 amino acids. The V end was cut by 0 bases, the J end by 7 bases, with 10 bases between. Per the germline V gene, CDR1 is MNHEY and CDR2 is SVGAGI. The CDR3 here is CASSYSQLGNEQFF. As DNA, the CDR3 is TGTGCCAGCAGTTACTCCCAATTGGGGAATGAGCAGTTCTTC.

The chain combines TRBV5-4 with TRBJ2-1; 8 bases are shared with TRBD1. This CDR3 spans 13 amino acids. Germline CDR1 reads SGHNT; CDR2 reads YYREEE (reference sequence). Trimming removed 5 bases from V and 8 bases from J; junction bases left unmatched: 6. The DNA of the CDR3 is TGTGCCAGCAGAAGGACAGGGAGCCATGAGCAGTTCTTC. It specifies CASRRTGSHEQFF.

The rearrangement joins TRBV19 to TRBJ2-5; 9 bases agree with TRBD2. Germline-derived CDR1 and CDR2 are LNHDA and SQIVND (reference sequence). The CDR3 runs to 14 residues. V gave up 8 bases and J gave up 7 bases; unmatched junction bases: 11. The chain's CDR3 is CASQGLALPGTQYF. The CDR3 coding sequence is TGTGCCAGTCAAGGACTAGCGCTGCCAGGGACCCAGTACTTC. Full variable domain (rest looked up from reference TRBV19 and TRBJ2-5): DGGITQSPKYLFRKEGQNVTLSCEQNLNHDAMYWYRQDPGQGLRLIYYSQIVNDFQKGDIAEGYSVSREKKESFPLTVTSAQKNPTAFYLCASQGLALPGTQYFGPGTRLLVL.

The chain joins TRBV6-1 to TRBJ2-7; D gene unclear. The CDR3 loop spans 11 amino acids. Trimming pared 2 bases from V and 7 bases from J, leaving 6 bases between. The germline V gene has CDR1 MNHNS and CDR2 SASEGT. CDR3 sequence reads: CASSELTEQYF. CDR3 nucleotides: TGTGCCAGCAGTGAATTAACGGAGCAGTACTTC.

The gene calls are TRBV4-2 and TRBJ1-2, with 10 positions matching TRBD1. The CDR3 covers 14 residues. Germline V gene sequence: CDR1 LGHNA, CDR2 YNFKEQ. V shed 1 base, J shed 5 bases, and the junction held 1 base outside the gene matches. The CDR3 DNA follows: TGTGCCAGCAGCCAAGGGACAGGGGGGTATGGCTACACCTTC. Protein: CASSQGTGGYGYTF.

V and J are TRBV5-1 and TRBJ2-7, with D unresolved. Between the trimmed V and J ends, which lost 4 bases and 0 bases, there was a span of 8 bases. Germline loops: CDR1 SGHRS, CDR2 YFSETQ. CDR3 length equals 13 residues. The CDR3 DNA reads TGCGCCAGCAGCCCTGACAACTCCTACGAGCAGTACTTC. Its translation: CASSPDNSYEQYF.

This clone was picked up one time. The chain links TRBV6-5 to TRBJ2-5; D is ambiguous. Deletions cut 6 bases from V and 1 base from J, with 15 bases between. The CDR3 runs to 15 residues. Germline CDR1 is MNHEY and CDR2 is SVGAGI. The CDR3 protein is CASSTSSAVQETQYF. CDR3 DNA: TGTGCCAGCAGCACCTCATCTGCGGTCCAAGAGACCCAGTACTTC.

The chain is built from TRBV5-1 and TRBJ2-5, with D maybe TRBD2 (5 bases). Germline CDR1 SGHRS, CDR2 YFSETQ. Trimming removed 5 bases from V and 1 base from J, with 12 bases in between. This CDR3 has 14 amino acids. The DNA of the CDR3 is TGCGCCAGCAGTCTGGGAGCAGGCCAAGAGACCCAGTACTTC. Amino acid sequence: CASSLGAGQETQYF.

The chain is built from TRBV30 and TRBJ1-5; the match to TRBD1 covers 7 bases. The trim removed 3 bases at V and 2 bases at J, leaving 7 bases unmatched. The germline V gene has CDR1 GTSNPN and CDR2 SVGIG (reference sequence). CDR3 length: 15 amino acids. The CDR3 here is CAWSGNTGGNQPQHF. CDR3 coding DNA: TGTGCCTGGAGCGGTAACACAGGGGGCAATCAGCCCCAGCATTTT. Full variable domain (rest looked up from reference TRBV30 and TRBJ1-5): SQTIHQWPATLVQPVGSPLSLECTVEGTSNPNLYWYRQAAGRGLQLLFYSVGIGQISSEVPQNLSASRPQDRQFILSSKKLLLSDSGFYLCAWSGNTGGNQPQHFGDGTRLSIL.

The chain carries TRBV19 and TRBJ2-3, with unresolved D. The CDR3 has 12 residues. Trimming pared 5 bases from V and 7 bases from J, leaving 10 bases between. Germline V gene sequence: CDR1 LNHDA, CDR2 SQIVND (reference sequence). The CDR3 region is CASSGSIYTQYF. DNA for the CDR3: TGTGCCAGTAGTGGATCTATCTATACGCAGTATTTT.

The chain has TRBV30 and TRBJ2-1, with TRBD2 identical over 7 bases. This CDR3 contains 14 residues. Looked up from germline, CDR1 is GTSNPN and CDR2 is SVGIG (reference sequence). The J segment lost 14 bases and the V segment lost 3 bases, leaving 16 bases of the junction unmatched. The chain's CDR3 is CAWRTSPGGPGEFF. As DNA, the CDR3 is TGTGCCTGGAGGACCTCCCCGGGGGGACCGGGAGAGTTCTTC.

The genes are TRBV28 and TRBJ2-1; a weak D match, TRBD1 (7 bases). CDR1 is MDHEN, CDR2 SYDVKM, per germline. The CDR3 has 13 residues. V was shortened by 7 bases and J by 6 bases, with 13 bases between the two germline ends. CDR3 protein: CASTGGFRNEQFF. The CDR3 nucleotides read TGTGCCAGCACAGGGGGGTTCCGCAATGAGCAGTTCTTC.

This clone came up once. The rearrangement links TRBV7-9 to TRBJ2-7; 9 bases map to TRBD2. The V segment lost 6 bases and the J segment 6 bases; nucleotides outside the gene matches: 9. CDR3 length equals 14 residues. Germline values: CDR1 SEHNR, CDR2 FQNEAQ (reference sequence). DNA for the CDR3: TGTGCCAGCAGTCGGACTAGCGATCCCCTCGAGCAGTACTTC. Protein product: CASSRTSDPLEQYF. The variable domain in full, completed from reference TRBV7-9 and TRBJ2-7, reads DTGVSQNPRHKITKRGQNVTFRCDPISEHNRLYWYRQTLGQGPEFLTYFQNEAQLEKSRLLSDRFSAERPKGSFSTLEIQRTEQGDSAMYLCASSRTSDPLEQYFGPGTRLTVT.

The chain recombines TRBV9 with TRBJ2-3, with D tentatively TRBD2 (6 bases). The V gene lost 0 bases and the J gene lost 0 bases, with 17 bases spanning the gap. CDR1 and CDR2 from the germline V gene are SGDLS and YYNGEE. This CDR3 has 18 residues. CDR3 nucleotide sequence: TGTGCCAGCAGCGTAGAGGAGTTTTGGCGGGGTAGCACAGATACGCAGTATTTT. Amino acid sequence: CASSVEEFWRGSTDTQYF. Using reference TRBV9 and TRBJ2-3 for the parts outside the CDR3, the full variable domain is DSGVTQTPKHLITATGQRVTLRCSPRSGDLSVYWYQQSLDQGLQFLIQYYNGEERAKGNILERFSAQQFPDLHSELNLSSLELGDSALYFCASSVEEFWRGSTDTQYFGPGTRLTVL.

This chain links TRBV27 with TRBJ1-4; D is perhaps TRBD1 (6 bases). Germline values: CDR1 MNHEY, CDR2 SMNVEV (reference sequence). The CDR3 totals 15 residues. The V end was cut by 10 bases, the J end by 0 bases, with 15 bases between. This chain's CDR3 is CATKGTRTTNEKLFF. CDR3 sequence (DNA): TGTGCCACCAAAGGGACAAGAACAACTAATGAAAAACTGTTTTTT.

This chain uses TRBV30 with TRBJ1-6; 9 bases agree with TRBD1. Germline assignment: CDR1 GTSNPN and CDR2 SVGIG (reference sequence). V lost 3 bases and J lost 6; bases outside the gene matches: 3. CDR3 length: 14 amino acids. The CDR3 reads CAWRGQGLNSPLHF. In DNA, the CDR3 is TGTGCCTGGAGGGGACAGGGACTTAATTCACCCCTCCACTTT.

This clone has just a few counts. This sequence joins TRBV6-5 and TRBJ1-2, with 8 nucleotides matching TRBD1. The V and J ends lost 6 bases and 8 bases, in that order; junction bases with no gene match: 8. Germline V gives CDR1 MNHEY, CDR2 SVGAGI. This CDR3 spans 13 amino acids. The CDR3 sequence is CASRVGQAGGYTF. CDR3 DNA sequence: TGTGCCAGCAGAGTGGGACAGGCTGGAGGCTACACCTTC.